Only one count was recorded for the clone carrying this TCR beta chain. Antigen unknown. The assay was carried out at the deep level. Sequenced by immunoSEQ multiplex PCR; TCRdb stores in-frame clones only, minus some. The table has about 2.5 million clones, approximately 90% seen once. This CDR3 has 18 amino acids. Germline V gene sequence: CDR1 SGHNT, CDR2 YENEEA. V shed 3 bases, J shed 4 bases, and the junction held 10 bases outside the gene matches. Every one of the donors was a Caucasian adult that lived in Nashville, Tennessee. This sample was included in a study of shared clonotypes between healthy human individuals. The study's findings and limits: Clonotype sharing across a handful of donors was observed for around 4.5% of naive CD4 clonotypes. Sample collection involved blood only; tissue repertoires are likely different.

This rearrangement joins TRBV11-3 to TRBJ2-3, with 13 bases matching TRBD2. The TCR was taken from a man between 18 and 29 years old in good health. Some clones in this sample may be carry-over from other donors' samples. Material: naive CD4+ T cells from PBMCs. The subset is: CD45RA+ positively selected. The CDR3 is CASSFRTSGSTTADTQYF. The CDR3 bases are TGTGCCAGCAGCTTTCGGACTAGCGGGAGTACTACAGCAGATACGCAGTATTTT.